What follows are 10 T cell receptor beta chains derived from one specimen sequenced in a study of blood T cell repertoires in COVID-19. Data came from immunoSEQ multiplex PCR; TCRdb stores just in-frame clones and leaves some out. Here the sample spans 330,000 or so clones, 75% to 90% being singletons. The material sequenced was PBMCs or T cells enriched from blood (not recorded which). Every receptor here comes from a man aged 25-45 years who had recovered from COVID-19.

The chain has TRBV5-1 and TRBJ2-4, with D perhaps TRBD1 (5 bases). The ends were cut back, 1 base at V and 1 base at J, with 6 bases in the middle. The CDR3 is 14 amino acids. Germline CDR1 reads SGHRS; CDR2 reads YFSETQ. CDR3 sequence (DNA): TGCGCCAGCAGCTTGCCAGGGGCCAAAAACATTCAGTACTTC. It is translated as CASSLPGAKNIQYF. Combining the CDR3 with reference TRBV5-1 and TRBJ2-4 gives the whole variable domain KAGVTQTPRYLIKTRGQQVTLSCSPISGHRSVSWYQQTPGQGLQFLFEYFSETQRNKGNFPGRFSGRQFSNSRSEMNVSTLELGDSALYLCASSLPGAKNIQYFGAGTRLSVL.

This clone was detected a few times. The rearrangement links TRBV28 to TRBJ2-5; 9 bases are shared with TRBD2. This CDR3 is built from 15 residues. Germline loops: CDR1 MDHEN, CDR2 SYDVKM. Trimming cost V 6 bases and J 5 bases; bases outside gene matches: 10. Written as DNA, the CDR3 is TGTGCCAGCAGCTCCCCCGCTAGCGGGATGGAGACCCAGTACTTC. Translated: CASSSPASGMETQYF. Variable domain in full (rest from reference TRBV28 and TRBJ2-5): DVKVTQSSRYLVKRTGEKVFLECVQDMDHENMFWYRQDPGLGLRLIYFSYDVKMKEKGDIPEGYSVSREKKERFSLILESASTNQTSMYLCASSSPASGMETQYFGPGTRLLVL.

This chain links TRBV28 with TRBJ2-1; D might be TRBD2 (7 bases). CDR1 MDHEN and CDR2 SYDVKM come from the germline V gene. This CDR3 has 13 residues. V was pared by 2 bases and J by 7 bases, with 9 bases between. CDR3 sequence reads: CASSLGGANEQFF. In DNA, the CDR3 is TGTGCCAGCAGTTTAGGGGGGGCAAATGAGCAGTTCTTC.

This sequence joins TRBV5-1 and TRBJ2-5, with D possibly matching TRBD1 (5 bases). CDR3 size: 13 residues. Germline V CDR1 and CDR2: SGHRS, YFSETQ. Trimming pared 2 bases from V and 4 bases from J, leaving 9 bases between. The CDR3 nucleotides read TGCGCCAGCAGCTTAAAAGGGGTAGAGACCCAGTACTTC. Its translation: CASSLKGVETQYF.

V usage is TRBV30 and J usage is TRBJ2-2; 8 nucleotides match TRBD1. CDR3 length: 14 residues. V was clipped by 5 bases and J by 2 bases; unmatched bases: 4. Per the germline V gene, CDR1 is GTSNPN and CDR2 is SVGIG (reference sequence). CDR3 coding DNA: TGTGCCTGGGGACAGGGATTTAACACCGGGGAGCTGTTTTTT. It encodes CAWGQGFNTGELFF. Together with reference TRBV30 and TRBJ2-2, the CDR3 gives the full variable domain: SQTIHQWPATLVQPVGSPLSLECTVEGTSNPNLYWYRQAAGRGLQLLFYSVGIGQISSEVPQNLSASRPQDRQFILSSKKLLLSDSGFYLCAWGQGFNTGELFFGEGSRLTVL.

This chain links TRBV7-2 with TRBJ1-1; D is perhaps TRBD1 (6 bases). CDR1 and CDR2 from the germline V gene are SGHTA and FQGNSA. The CDR3 loop spans 14 amino acids. V gave up 4 bases and J gave up 4 bases, with 13 bases separating them. The DNA for the CDR3 is TGTGCCAGCAGCTCCACAGGGCTTATCACTGAAGCTTTCTTT. It encodes CASSSTGLITEAFF.

The chain recombines TRBV29-1 with TRBJ1-2; 8 bases line up with TRBD1. The CDR3 is 12 amino acids. J lost 7 bases, V lost 7 bases, and 8 bases had no gene match. Germline V gives CDR1 SQVTM, CDR2 ANQGSEA. This CDR3 reads CSGETGAGGYTF. Written as DNA, the CDR3 is TGCAGCGGTGAGACAGGGGCGGGTGGCTACACCTTC.

This rearrangement joins TRBV19 to TRBJ2-7, with TRBD1 matching over 7 bases. Germline CDR1 is LNHDA and CDR2 is SQIVND (reference sequence). V lost 0 bases, J lost 3 bases, and 8 bases stayed unmatched. This CDR3 contains 16 residues. The CDR3 DNA follows: TGTGCCAGTAGTATAGATCTTCGGACAGGATTCTACGAGCAGTACTTC. Residues: CASSIDLRTGFYEQYF.

V gene TRBV5-6 combines with J gene TRBJ1-2, with D possibly matching TRBD1 (5 bases). The germline CDR1 and CDR2 sequences are SGHDT and YYEEEE. Trimming stripped 4 bases from V and 6 bases from J, with 13 bases between. This CDR3 has 13 residues. This CDR3 is CASSPTVTNGYTF. CDR3 nucleotides: TGTGCCAGCAGCCCGACAGTAACTAATGGCTACACCTTC.

V usage is TRBV7-3 and J usage is TRBJ1-6; D call uncertain. The germline CDR1 and CDR2 sequences are SGHTA and FQGTGA. The CDR3 length is 13 residues. Trimming pared 3 bases from V and 8 bases from J, leaving 8 bases between. The chain's CDR3 is CASSFERDSPLHF. The CDR3 DNA is TGTGCCAGCAGCTTTGAGCGGGATTCACCCCTCCACTTT.